The rows below give T cell receptor beta chains drawn from one sample of a study of cytomegalovirus exposure and HLA in healthy donors. Profiling relied on immunoSEQ multiplex PCR, and the TCRdb table lists in-frame clones only, not all of them. The table records around 160,000 clones, roughly 85% of them present only once. Sample: PBMCs. These receptors originate from a man aged 50-59 years in good health and CMV-seropositive. CDR3s include the opening cysteine and the closing phenylalanine or tryptophan. D genes are given only for firm matches. Expanded clones get a size class; other rows say once, few or many, or leave the size out.

J gene: TRBJ1-2; V gene: TRBV5-1; clone size: .; D gene: .; CDR3 DNA: TGCGCCAGCAGCTTGAGTCCCCCCCGAGGGAACTATGGCTACACCTTC; CDR3 protein: CASSLSPPRGNYGYTF
J gene: TRBJ1-3; V gene: TRBV11-3; clone size: .; D gene: TRBD1; CDR3 DNA: TGTGCCAGCAGCGTATACAGGGGCGAAGGGATCTCTGGAAACACCATATATTTT; CDR3 protein: CASSVYRGEGISGNTIYF
J gene: TRBJ1-2; V gene: TRBV6-6; clone size: .; D gene: .; CDR3 DNA: TGTGCCAGCAGTCCTACTCAGGACTATGGCTACACCTTC; CDR3 protein: CASSPTQDYGYTF
J gene: TRBJ1-1; V gene: TRBV7-9; clone size: .; D gene: TRBD1; CDR3 DNA: TGTGCCAGCAGCGTGGGACAGTCGAACACTGAAGCTTTCTTT; CDR3 protein: CASSVGQSNTEAFF
J gene: TRBJ1-2; V gene: TRBV5-1; clone size: .; D gene: .; CDR3 DNA: TGCGCCAGCAGCTTCGGACAAAATGGCTACACCTTC; CDR3 protein: CASSFGQNGYTF
J gene: TRBJ1-1; V gene: TRBV5-1; clone size: .; D gene: .; CDR3 DNA: TGCGCCAGCAGCTTGGCAGGGCACATGAACACTGAAGCTTTCTTT; CDR3 protein: CASSLAGHMNTEAFF
J gene: TRBJ2-3; V gene: TRBV6-4; clone size: few; D gene: TRBD1; CDR3 DNA: TGTGCCAGCAGTGACTCGGGACAGGGGGCAGATACGCAGTATTTT; CDR3 protein: CASSDSGQGADTQYF
J gene: TRBJ1-1; V gene: TRBV21-1; clone size: .; D gene: .; CDR3 DNA: TGTGCCAGCAGCAAGACTGGTCGCGAGGATAATAACACTGAAGCTTTCTTT; CDR3 protein: CASSKTGREDNNTEAFF
J gene: TRBJ1-4; V gene: TRBV11-2; clone size: .; D gene: .; CDR3 DNA: TGTGCCAGCAGCTTAGTAGGGGTTGGTGAAAAACTGTTTTTT; CDR3 protein: CASSLVGVGEKLFF
J gene: TRBJ2-1; V gene: TRBV5-1; clone size: .; D gene: TRBD2; CDR3 DNA: TGCGCCAGCAGCCTACTAGCGGGGGGCGGGGATGAGCAGTTCTTC; CDR3 protein: CASSLLAGGGDEQFF
J gene: TRBJ2-7; V gene: TRBV11-2; clone size: .; D gene: TRBD2; CDR3 DNA: TGTGCCAGCAGCCGCGGGGGGGCCTTAATCTACGAGCAGTACTTC; CDR3 protein: CASSRGGALIYEQYF
J gene: TRBJ1-1; V gene: TRBV13; clone size: .; D gene: TRBD1; CDR3 DNA: TGTGCCAGCAAGTCAGGGGGCACTGAAGCTTTCTTT; CDR3 protein: CASKSGGTEAFF
J gene: TRBJ1-6; V gene: TRBV4-1; clone size: .; D gene: .; CDR3 DNA: TGCGCCAGCAGCCAAGAACCACCTGGACTGAATTCACCCCTCCACTTT; CDR3 protein: CASSQEPPGLNSPLHF
J gene: TRBJ2-5; V gene: TRBV2; clone size: .; D gene: TRBD1; CDR3 DNA: TGTGCCAGCACCTCGGACAGGATGGAGACCCAGTACTTC; CDR3 protein: CASTSDRMETQYF
J gene: TRBJ1-1; V gene: TRBV4-1; clone size: .; D gene: TRBD1; CDR3 DNA: TGCGCCAGCAGCCGACAGGGACAGGACACTGAAGCTTTCTTT; CDR3 protein: CASSRQGQDTEAFF
J gene: TRBJ1-1; V gene: TRBV6-5; clone size: .; D gene: .; CDR3 DNA: TGTGCCAGCATTATACAGGGCGGGACTGAAGCTTTCTTT; CDR3 protein: CASIIQGGTEAFF